This T cell receptor beta chain was sequenced during a study of T-cell memory formation after mild COVID-19. The table lists this clonotype with a few counts. Its antigen is undetermined. The study, taken as a whole, reports: Clones that contracted from day 15 to 85 had balanced CD4/CD8; later expanders were CD4+ biased. Cross-reactive memory appears to have joined, as suggested by some responding clones showing up in pre-infection memory. Chiefly within CM and EM were the contracting CD4+ clones; CD8+ ones were within EMRA.

Researchers used 5'RACE with constant-segment primers to make TCR alpha and TCR beta cDNA libraries that carry sample barcodes and UMIs. TCRdb independently ran MiXCR on the 5' RACE reads; one entry per CDR3 protein. The sample consists of some 210,000 distinct CDR3 sequences, roughly 10% of them appearing once. The V gene's germline CDR1 is LGHNA and CDR2 YNFKEQ. The CDR3 contains 17 residues. V shed 1 base and J shed 2 bases, with 16 bases lying between them. The chain couples TRBV4-2 to TRBJ2-3, with D perhaps matching TRBD2 (6 bases). This receptor was taken from a man aged 18 to 30 who had mild COVID-19 (a few samples of this study predate the infection). Cell type and time point are not known. Input material: PBMCs or a T cell subset sorted from them (not recorded which). The CDR3 here is CASSQVPPGDLTDTQYF. Written as DNA, the CDR3 is TGTGCCAGCAGCCAAGTCCCCCCGGGGGACCTCACAGATACGCAGTATTTT.